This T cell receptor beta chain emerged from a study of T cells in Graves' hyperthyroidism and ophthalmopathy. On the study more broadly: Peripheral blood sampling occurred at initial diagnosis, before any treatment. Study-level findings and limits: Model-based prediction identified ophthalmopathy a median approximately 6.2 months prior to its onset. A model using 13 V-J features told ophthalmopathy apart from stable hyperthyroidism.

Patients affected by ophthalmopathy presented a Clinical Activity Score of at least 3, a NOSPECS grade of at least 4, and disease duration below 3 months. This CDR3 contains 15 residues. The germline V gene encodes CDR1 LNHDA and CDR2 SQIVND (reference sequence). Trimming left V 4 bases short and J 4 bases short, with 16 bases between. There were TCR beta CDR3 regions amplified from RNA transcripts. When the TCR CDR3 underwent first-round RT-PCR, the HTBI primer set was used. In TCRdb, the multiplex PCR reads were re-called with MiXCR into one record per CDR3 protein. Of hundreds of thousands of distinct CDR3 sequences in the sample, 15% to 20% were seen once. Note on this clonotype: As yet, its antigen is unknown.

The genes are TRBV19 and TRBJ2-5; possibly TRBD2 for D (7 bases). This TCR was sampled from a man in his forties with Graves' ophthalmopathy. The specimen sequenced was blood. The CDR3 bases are TGTGCCAGTAGTAGCGGCGGGCGGGGGCGAGAGACCCAGTACTTC. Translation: CASSSGGRGRETQYF.